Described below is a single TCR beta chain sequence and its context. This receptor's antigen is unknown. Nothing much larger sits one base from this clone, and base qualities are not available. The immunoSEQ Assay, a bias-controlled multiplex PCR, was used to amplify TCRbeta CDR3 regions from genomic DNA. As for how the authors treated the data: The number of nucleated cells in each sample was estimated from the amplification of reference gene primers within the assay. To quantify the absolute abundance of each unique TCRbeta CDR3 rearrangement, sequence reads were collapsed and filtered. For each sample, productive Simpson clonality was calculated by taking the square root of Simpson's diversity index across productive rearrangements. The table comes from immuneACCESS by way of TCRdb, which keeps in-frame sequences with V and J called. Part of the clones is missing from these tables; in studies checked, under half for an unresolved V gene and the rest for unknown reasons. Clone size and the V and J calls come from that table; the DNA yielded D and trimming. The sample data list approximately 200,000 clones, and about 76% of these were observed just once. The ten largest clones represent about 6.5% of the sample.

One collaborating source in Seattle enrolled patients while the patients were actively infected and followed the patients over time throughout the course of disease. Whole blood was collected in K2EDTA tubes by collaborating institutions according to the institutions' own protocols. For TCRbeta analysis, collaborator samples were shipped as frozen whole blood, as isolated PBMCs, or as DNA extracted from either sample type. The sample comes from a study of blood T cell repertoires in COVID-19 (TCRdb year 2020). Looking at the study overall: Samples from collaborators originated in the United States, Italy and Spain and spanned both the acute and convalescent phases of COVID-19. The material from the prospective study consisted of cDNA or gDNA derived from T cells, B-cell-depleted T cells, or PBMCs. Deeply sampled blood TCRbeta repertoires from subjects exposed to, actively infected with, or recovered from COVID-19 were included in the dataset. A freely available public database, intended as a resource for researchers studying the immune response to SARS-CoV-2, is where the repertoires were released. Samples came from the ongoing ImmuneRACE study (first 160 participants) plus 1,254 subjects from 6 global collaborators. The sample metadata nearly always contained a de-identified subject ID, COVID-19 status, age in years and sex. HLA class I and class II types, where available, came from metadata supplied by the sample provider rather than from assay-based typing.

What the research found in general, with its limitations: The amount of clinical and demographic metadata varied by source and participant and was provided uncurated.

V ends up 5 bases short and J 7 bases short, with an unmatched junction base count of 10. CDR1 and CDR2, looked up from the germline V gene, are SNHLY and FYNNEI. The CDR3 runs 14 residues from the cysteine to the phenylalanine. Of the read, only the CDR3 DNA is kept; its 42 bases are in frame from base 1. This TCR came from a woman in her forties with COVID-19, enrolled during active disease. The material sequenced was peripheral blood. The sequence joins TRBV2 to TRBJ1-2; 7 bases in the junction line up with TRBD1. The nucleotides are TGTGCCAGCAGTTGGGACAGTCTTGGGGGTGGCTACACCTTC. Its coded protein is CASSWDSLGGGYTF.